This paragraph covers one TCR beta chain sequence. This sample stems from a study of blood T cell repertoires in COVID-19. Sequencing was performed with immunoSEQ multiplex PCR; in TCRdb, only in-frame clones are kept and a portion is missing. Of about 170,000 clones listed, 83% were seen once; the top ten hold around 2.1%. The germline gives CDR1 SGHRS, CDR2 YFSETQ. Unmatched junction bases numbered 9, after V lost 3 bases and J lost 8 bases. The length of the CDR3 is 14 residues. The TCR was taken from a woman of 80 years or more with acute or convalescent COVID-19. The source material was peripheral blood. The chain employs TRBV5-1 and TRBJ1-2; 8 bases fit TRBD1. CDR3: CASSSQGDDMGYTF. As DNA, the CDR3 is TGCGCCAGCAGCTCACAGGGGGATGATATGGGCTACACCTTC.